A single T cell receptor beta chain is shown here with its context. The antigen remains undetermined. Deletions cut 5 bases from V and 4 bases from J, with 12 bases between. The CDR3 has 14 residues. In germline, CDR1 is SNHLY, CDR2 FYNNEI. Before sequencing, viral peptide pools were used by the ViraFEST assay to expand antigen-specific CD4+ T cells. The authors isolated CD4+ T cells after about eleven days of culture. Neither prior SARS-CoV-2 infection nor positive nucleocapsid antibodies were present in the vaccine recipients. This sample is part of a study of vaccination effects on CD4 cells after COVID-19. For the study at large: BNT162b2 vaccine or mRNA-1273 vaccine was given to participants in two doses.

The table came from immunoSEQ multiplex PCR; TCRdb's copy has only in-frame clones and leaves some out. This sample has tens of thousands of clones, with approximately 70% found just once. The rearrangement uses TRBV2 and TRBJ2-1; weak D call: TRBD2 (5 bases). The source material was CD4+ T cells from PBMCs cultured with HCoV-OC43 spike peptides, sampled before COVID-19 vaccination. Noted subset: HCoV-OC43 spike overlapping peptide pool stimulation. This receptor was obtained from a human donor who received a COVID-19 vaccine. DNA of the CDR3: TGTGCCAGCAGTACTAGTAGTGGTTACAATGAGCAGTTCTTC. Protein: CASSTSSGYNEQFF.